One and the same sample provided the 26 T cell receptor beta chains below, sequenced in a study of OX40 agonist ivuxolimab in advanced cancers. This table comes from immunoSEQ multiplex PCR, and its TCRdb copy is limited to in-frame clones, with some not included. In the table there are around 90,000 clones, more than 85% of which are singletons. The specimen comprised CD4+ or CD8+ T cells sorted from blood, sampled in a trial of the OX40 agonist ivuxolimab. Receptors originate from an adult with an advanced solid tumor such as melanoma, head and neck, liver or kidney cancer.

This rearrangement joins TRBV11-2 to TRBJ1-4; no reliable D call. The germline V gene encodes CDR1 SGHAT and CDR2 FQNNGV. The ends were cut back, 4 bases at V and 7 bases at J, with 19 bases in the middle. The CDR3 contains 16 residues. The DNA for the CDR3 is TGTGCCAGCAGCTCATCGGAGGCGGGAACTCGTGAAAAACTGTTTTTT. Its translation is CASSSSEAGTREKLFF.

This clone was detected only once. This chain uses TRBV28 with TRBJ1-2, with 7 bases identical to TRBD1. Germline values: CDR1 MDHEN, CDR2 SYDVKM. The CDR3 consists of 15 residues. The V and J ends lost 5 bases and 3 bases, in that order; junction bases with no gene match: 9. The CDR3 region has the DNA TGTGCCAGCAGTACCCGGGGAGGGGGCCACTATGGCTACACCTTC. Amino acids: CASSTRGGGHYGYTF.

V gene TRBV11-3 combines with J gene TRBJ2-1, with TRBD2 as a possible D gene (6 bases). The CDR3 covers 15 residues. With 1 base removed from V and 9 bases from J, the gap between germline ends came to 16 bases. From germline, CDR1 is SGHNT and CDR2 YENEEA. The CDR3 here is CASSLATSPLPEQFF. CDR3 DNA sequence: TGTGCCAGCAGCTTAGCTACTAGCCCACTGCCTGAGCAGTTCTTC.

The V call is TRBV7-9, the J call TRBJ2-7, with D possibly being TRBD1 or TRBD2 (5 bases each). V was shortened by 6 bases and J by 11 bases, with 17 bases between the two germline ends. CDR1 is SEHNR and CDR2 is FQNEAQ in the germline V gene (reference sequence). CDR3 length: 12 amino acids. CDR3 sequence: CASRGDGDREYF. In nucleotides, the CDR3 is TGTGCCAGCAGGGGGGACGGGGATAGGGAGTACTTC.

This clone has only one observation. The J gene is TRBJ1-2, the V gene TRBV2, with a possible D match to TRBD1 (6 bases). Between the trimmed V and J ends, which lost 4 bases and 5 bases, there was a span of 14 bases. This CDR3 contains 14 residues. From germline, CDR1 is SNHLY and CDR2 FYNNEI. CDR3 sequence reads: CASSGGGTVYGYTF. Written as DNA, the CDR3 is TGTGCCAGCAGTGGGGGGGGCACAGTTTATGGCTACACCTTC.

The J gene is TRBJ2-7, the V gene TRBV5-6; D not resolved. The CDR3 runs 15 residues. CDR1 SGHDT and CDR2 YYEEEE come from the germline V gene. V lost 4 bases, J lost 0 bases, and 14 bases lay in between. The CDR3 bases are TGTGCCAGCAGCCCCGTGGGGATCAGCTCCTACGAGCAGTACTTC. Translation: CASSPVGISSYEQYF.

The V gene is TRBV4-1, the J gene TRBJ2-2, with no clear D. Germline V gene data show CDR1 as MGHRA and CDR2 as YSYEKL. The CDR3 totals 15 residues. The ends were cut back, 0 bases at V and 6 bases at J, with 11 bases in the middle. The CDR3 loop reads CASSQESGVAGELFF. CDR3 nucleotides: TGCGCCAGCAGCCAAGAATCTGGGGTCGCCGGGGAGCTGTTTTTT.

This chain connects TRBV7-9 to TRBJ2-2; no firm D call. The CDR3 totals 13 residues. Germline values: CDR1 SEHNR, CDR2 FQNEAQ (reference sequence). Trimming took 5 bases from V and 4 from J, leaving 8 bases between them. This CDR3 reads CASSQRVTGELFF. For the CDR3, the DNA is TGTGCCAGCAGCCAGCGAGTCACCGGGGAGCTGTTTTTT.

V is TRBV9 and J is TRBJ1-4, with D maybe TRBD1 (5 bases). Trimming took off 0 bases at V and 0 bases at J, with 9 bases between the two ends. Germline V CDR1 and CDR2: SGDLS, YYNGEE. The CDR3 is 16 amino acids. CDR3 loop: CASSVGQGATNEKLFF. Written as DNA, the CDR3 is TGTGCCAGCAGCGTAGGTCAAGGGGCAACTAATGAAAAACTGTTTTTT.

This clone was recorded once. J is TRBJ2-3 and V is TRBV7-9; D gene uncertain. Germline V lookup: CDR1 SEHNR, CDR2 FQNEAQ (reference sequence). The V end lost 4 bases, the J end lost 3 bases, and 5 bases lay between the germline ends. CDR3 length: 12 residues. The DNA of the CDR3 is TGTGCCAGCAGCTCTCAAACAGATACGCAGTATTTT. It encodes CASSSQTDTQYF.

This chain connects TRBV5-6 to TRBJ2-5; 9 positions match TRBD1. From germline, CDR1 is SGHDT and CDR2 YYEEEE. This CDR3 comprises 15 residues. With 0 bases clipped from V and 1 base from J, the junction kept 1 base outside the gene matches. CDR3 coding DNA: TGTGCCAGCAGCTTGGGGACAGGGGCCCAAGAGACCCAGTACTTC. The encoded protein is CASSLGTGAQETQYF.

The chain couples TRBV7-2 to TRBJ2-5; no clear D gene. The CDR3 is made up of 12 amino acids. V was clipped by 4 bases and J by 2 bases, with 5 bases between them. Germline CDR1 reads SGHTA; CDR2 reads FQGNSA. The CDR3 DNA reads TGTGCCAGCAGCTCACGGCAAGAGACCCAGTACTTC. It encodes CASSSRQETQYF.

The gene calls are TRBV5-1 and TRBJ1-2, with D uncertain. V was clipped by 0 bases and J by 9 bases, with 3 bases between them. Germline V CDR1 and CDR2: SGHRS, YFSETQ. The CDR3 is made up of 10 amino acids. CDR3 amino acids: CASSLESYTF. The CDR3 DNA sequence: TGCGCCAGCAGCTTGGAGAGCTACACCTTC.

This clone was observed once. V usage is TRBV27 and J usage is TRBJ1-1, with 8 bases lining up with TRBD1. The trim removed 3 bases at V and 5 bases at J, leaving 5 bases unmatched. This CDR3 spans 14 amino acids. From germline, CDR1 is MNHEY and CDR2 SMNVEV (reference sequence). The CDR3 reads CASSFGTGSTEAFF. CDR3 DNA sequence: TGTGCCAGCAGTTTCGGGACAGGCAGTACTGAAGCTTTCTTT.

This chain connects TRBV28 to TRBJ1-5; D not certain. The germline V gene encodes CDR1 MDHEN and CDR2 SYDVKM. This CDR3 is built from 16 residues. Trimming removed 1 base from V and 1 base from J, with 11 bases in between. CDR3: CASSLLRGVSNQPQHF. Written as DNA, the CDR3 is TGTGCCAGCAGTTTATTACGTGGGGTGAGCAATCAGCCCCAGCATTTT.

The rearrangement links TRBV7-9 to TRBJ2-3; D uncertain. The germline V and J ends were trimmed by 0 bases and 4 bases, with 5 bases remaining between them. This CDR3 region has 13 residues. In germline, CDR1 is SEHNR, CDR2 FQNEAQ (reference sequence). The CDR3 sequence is CASSLARADTQYF. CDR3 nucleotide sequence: TGTGCCAGCAGCTTAGCTAGGGCAGATACGCAGTATTTT.

CDR3 bases: TGTGCCAGCAGTCAACAGGGGTCCGGGCAGCCCCAGCATTTT. This codes for CASSQQGSGQPQHF. The chain has TRBV27 and TRBJ1-5; 7 bases map to TRBD1. Germline lookup yields CDR1 MNHEY and CDR2 SMNVEV (reference sequence). The CDR3 is made up of 14 amino acids. V lost 5 bases, J lost 7 bases, and 8 bases stayed unmatched.

The CDR3 bases are TGTGCCAGCTCCTCAAAAGATTGGGGTCAGCCCCAGCATTTT. This encodes CASSSKDWGQPQHF. The rearrangement uses TRBV19 and TRBJ1-5; D remains unclear. V shed 9 bases and J shed 6 bases, with 18 bases lying between them. The CDR3 length is 14 residues. CDR1 and CDR2 (germline): LNHDA, SQIVND (reference sequence).

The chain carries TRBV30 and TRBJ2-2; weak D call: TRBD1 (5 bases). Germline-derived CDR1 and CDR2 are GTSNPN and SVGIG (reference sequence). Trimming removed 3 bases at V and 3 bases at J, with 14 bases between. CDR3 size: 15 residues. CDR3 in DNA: TGTGCCTGGAGCTTAGGGCAGGGTTACACCGGGGAGCTGTTTTTT. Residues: CAWSLGQGYTGELFF.

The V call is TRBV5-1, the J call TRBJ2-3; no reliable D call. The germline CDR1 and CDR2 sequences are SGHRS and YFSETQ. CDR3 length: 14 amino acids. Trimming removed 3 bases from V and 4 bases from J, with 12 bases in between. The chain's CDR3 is CASSSGRLADTQYF. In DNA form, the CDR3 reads TGCGCCAGCAGCTCCGGACGGTTGGCAGATACGCAGTATTTT.

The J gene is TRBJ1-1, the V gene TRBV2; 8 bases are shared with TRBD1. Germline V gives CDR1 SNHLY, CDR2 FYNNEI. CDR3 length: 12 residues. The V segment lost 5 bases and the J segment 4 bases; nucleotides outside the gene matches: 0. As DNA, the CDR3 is TGTGCCAGCAGTACAGGGGGCACTGAAGCTTTCTTT. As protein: CASSTGGTEAFF.

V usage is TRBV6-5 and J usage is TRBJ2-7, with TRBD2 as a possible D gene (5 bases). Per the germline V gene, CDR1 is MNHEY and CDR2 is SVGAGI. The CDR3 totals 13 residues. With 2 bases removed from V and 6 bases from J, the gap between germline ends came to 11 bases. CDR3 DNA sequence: TGTGCCAGCAGTTACCTTACTAGAGGCGAGCAGTACTTC. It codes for CASSYLTRGEQYF.

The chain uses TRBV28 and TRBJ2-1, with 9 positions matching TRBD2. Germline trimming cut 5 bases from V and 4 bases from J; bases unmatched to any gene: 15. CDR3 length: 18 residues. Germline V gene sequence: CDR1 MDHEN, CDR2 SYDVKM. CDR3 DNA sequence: TGTGCCAGCAGTCCGTTAATATTAGCGGGAGCCGTTTACAATGAGCAGTTCTTC. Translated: CASSPLILAGAVYNEQFF.

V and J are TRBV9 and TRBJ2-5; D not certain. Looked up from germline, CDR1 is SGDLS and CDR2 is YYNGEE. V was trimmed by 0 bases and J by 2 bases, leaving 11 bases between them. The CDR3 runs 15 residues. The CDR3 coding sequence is TGTGCCAGCAGCGTAGGCACAGACCAGCAAGAGACCCAGTACTTC. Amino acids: CASSVGTDQQETQYF.

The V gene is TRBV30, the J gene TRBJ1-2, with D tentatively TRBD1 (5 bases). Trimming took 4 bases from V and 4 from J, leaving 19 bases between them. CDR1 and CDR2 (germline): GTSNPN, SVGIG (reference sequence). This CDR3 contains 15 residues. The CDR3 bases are TGTGCCTGGAACACTCGAACGACGGGGCCCTATGGCTACACCTTC. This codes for CAWNTRTTGPYGYTF.

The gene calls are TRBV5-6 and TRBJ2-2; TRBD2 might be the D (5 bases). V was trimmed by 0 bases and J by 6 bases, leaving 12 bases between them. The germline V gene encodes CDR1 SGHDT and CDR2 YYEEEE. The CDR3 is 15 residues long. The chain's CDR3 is CASSLGGPYAGELFF. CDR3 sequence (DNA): TGTGCCAGCAGCTTGGGAGGGCCTTACGCCGGGGAGCTGTTTTTT.